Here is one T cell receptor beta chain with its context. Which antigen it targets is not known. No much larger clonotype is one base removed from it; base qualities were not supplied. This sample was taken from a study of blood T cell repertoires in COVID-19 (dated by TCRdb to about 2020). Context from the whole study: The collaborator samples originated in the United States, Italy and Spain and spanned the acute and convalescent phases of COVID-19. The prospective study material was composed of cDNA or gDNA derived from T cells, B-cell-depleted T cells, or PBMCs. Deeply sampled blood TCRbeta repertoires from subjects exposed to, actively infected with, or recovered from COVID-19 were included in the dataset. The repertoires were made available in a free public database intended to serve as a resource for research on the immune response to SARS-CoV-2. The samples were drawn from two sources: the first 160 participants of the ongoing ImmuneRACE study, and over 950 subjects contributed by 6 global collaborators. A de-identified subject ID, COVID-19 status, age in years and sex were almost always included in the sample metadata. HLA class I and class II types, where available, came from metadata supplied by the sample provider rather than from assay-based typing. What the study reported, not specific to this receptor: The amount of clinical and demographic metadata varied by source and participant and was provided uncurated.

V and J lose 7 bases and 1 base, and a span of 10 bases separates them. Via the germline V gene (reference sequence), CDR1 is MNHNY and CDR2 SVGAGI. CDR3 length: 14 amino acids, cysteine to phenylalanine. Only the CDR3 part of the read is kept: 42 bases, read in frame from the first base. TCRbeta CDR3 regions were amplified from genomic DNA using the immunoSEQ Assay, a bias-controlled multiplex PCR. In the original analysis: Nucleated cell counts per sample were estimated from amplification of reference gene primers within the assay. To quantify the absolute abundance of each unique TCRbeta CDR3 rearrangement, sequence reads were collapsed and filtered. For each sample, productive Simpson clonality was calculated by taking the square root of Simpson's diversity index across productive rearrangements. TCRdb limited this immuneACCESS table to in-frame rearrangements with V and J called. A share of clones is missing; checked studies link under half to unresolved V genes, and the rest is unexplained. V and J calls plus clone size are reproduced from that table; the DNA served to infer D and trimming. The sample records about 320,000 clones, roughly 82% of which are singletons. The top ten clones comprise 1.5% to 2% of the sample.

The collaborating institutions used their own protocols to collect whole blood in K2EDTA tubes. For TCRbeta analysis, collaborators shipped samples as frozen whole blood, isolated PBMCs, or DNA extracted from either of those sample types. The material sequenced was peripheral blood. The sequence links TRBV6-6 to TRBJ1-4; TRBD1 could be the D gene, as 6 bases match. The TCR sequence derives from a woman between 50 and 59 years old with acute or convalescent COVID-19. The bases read TGTGCCAGCACCGGGACAAGAACTAATGAAAAACTGTTTTTT. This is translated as CASTGTRTNEKLFF.